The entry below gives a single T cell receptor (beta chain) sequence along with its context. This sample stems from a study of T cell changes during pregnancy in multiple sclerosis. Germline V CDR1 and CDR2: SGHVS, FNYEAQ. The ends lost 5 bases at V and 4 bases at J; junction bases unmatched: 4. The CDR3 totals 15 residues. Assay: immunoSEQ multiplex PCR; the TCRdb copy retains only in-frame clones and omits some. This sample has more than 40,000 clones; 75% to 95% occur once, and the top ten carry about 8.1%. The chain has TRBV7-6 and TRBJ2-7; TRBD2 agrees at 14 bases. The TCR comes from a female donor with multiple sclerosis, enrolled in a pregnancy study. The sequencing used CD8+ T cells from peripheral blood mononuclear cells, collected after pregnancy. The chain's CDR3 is CASSLTSGGAYEQYF. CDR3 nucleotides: TGTGCCAGCAGCCTGACTAGCGGGGGGGCGTACGAGCAGTACTTC.